One sample yielded the 19 T cell receptor beta chains listed below, sequenced in a study of blood T cells in healthy people across ages. For the second PCR, which ran for roughly 6 to 11 cycles, a sample-barcoded 5' primer and a J-beta primer mix were used. TCRdb fed the 5' RACE reads into MiXCR, producing one record per CDR3 protein. The sample consists of 600,000 to 900,000 distinct CDR3 sequences, more than 25% of them appearing once. These data also formed part of another study, on T cells of mothers and their children.

The sequencing input was blood. Receptors were obtained from a boy between 10 and 17 years old in good health.

The chain joins TRBV28 to TRBJ1-1, with D tentatively TRBD1 (5 bases). This CDR3 has 13 residues. Trimming cost V 4 bases and J 6 bases, with 12 bases left between them. Germline lookup yields CDR1 MDHEN and CDR2 SYDVKM. The CDR3 nucleotides are TGTGCCAGCAGTTACCAGGGTGTACCTGAAGCTTTCTTT. Amino acid sequence: CASSYQGVPEAFF. Supplemented by reference TRBV28 and TRBJ1-1, the full variable domain reads DVKVTQSSRYLVKRTGEKVFLECVQDMDHENMFWYRQDPGLGLRLIYFSYDVKMKEKGDIPEGYSVSREKKERFSLILESASTNQTSMYLCASSYQGVPEAFFGQGTRLTVV.

The chain joins TRBV4-1 to TRBJ2-7; D uncertain. CDR1 MGHRA and CDR2 YSYEKL come from the germline V gene. The CDR3 is 13 residues long. Trimming took 0 bases from V and 5 from J, leaving 8 bases between them. The CDR3 nucleotides are TGCGCCAGCAGCCAAGATCGTCAGGACGAGCAGTACTTC. This encodes CASSQDRQDEQYF.

This clonotype was picked up one time. V and J are TRBV9 and TRBJ1-2; a weak D match, TRBD1 (6 bases). The CDR3 totals 15 residues. In germline, CDR1 is SGDLS, CDR2 YYNGEE. V was cut by 1 base and J by 8 bases, with 18 bases left in between. The chain's CDR3 is CASSVMAGVDWGYTF. The CDR3, as DNA: TGTGCCAGCAGCGTAATGGCAGGGGTGGATTGGGGCTACACCTTC.

This chain joins TRBV9 and TRBJ1-6, with D hard to call. Germline V CDR1 and CDR2: SGDLS, YYNGEE. This CDR3 is 14 amino acids long. Trimming left V 0 bases short and J 6 bases short, with 7 bases between. The CDR3: CASSVDGTNSPLHF. The CDR3 DNA reads TGTGCCAGCAGCGTAGACGGAACTAATTCACCCCTCCACTTT.

The chain recombines TRBV30 with TRBJ2-5; 8 positions match TRBD1. The CDR3 extends over 14 amino acids. CDR1 and CDR2 from the germline V gene are GTSNPN and SVGIG (reference sequence). V trimming: 0 bases; J trimming: 7 bases; junction bases outside the gene matches: 7. CDR3 sequence: CAWSVQGVPGTQYF. CDR3 in DNA: TGTGCCTGGAGTGTACAGGGGGTCCCGGGGACCCAGTACTTC.

The chain's CDR3 is CASRKTGLGSYNEQFF. In nucleotides, the CDR3 is TGTGCCAGCAGGAAAACGGGGTTAGGCTCCTACAATGAGCAGTTCTTC. The chain uses TRBV2 and TRBJ2-1; TRBD2 is a possible D gene (5 bases). The CDR3 covers 16 residues. The germline CDR1 and CDR2 sequences are SNHLY and FYNNEI. Trimming removed 6 bases at V and 0 bases at J, with 15 bases between.

This clonotype has a handful of counts. The rearrangement joins TRBV12-3 or TRBV12-4 to TRBJ2-7, with 8 bases that match TRBD1. Germline trimming cut 5 bases from V and 2 bases from J; bases unmatched to any gene: 5. The CDR3 is 14 amino acids. CDR3 amino acids: CASSRTGPTYEQYF. CDR3 bases: TGTGCCAGCAGTAGGACAGGGCCTACCTACGAGCAGTACTTC.

CDR3 residues: CASSGRGSSYNEQFF. For the CDR3, the DNA is TGTGCCAGTAGCGGACGGGGGAGCTCCTACAATGAGCAGTTCTTC. The chain carries TRBV7-6 and TRBJ2-1; D is perhaps TRBD2 (6 bases). The CDR3 loop spans 15 amino acids. Trimming stripped 9 bases from V and 0 bases from J, with 15 bases between. Germline V gene lookup returns CDR1 SGHVS and CDR2 FNYEAQ.

A few counts support this clonotype. V and J are TRBV27 and TRBJ1-2, with TRBD1 matching 8 bases. The J segment lost 6 bases and the V segment lost 6 bases, leaving 15 bases of the junction unmatched. This CDR3 is 16 amino acids long. Germline CDR1 and CDR2: MNHEY and SMNVEV (reference sequence). CDR3 nucleotides: TGTGCCAGCAGCTCGACCAAACAGGGGGGTTTAGATGGCTACACCTTC. It translates to CASSSTKQGGLDGYTF.

This clonotype has just a few counts. The chain links TRBV10-3 to TRBJ1-4; TRBD1 agrees at 9 bases. With 5 bases clipped from V and 4 bases from J, the junction kept 5 bases outside the gene matches. The germline CDR1 and CDR2 sequences are ENHRY and SYGVKD. This CDR3 has 15 residues. The CDR3 loop is CAISKGQGHNEKLFF. The CDR3 nucleotides are TGTGCCATCAGTAAAGGACAGGGGCATAATGAAAAACTGTTTTTT.

V is TRBV18 and J is TRBJ2-6; perhaps TRBD1 as D (5 bases). The CDR3 runs 19 residues. V shed 6 bases and J shed 0 bases, with 21 bases lying between them. CDR1 is KGHSH and CDR2 is LQKENI in the germline V gene. CDR3 nucleotides: TGTGCCAGCTCCCCGAGGCAGGGCCCACACTCCTCTGGGGCCAACGTCCTGACTTTC. Amino acids: CASSPRQGPHSSGANVLTF.

This clonotype occurred many times. The chain employs TRBV9 and TRBJ2-5, with 9 positions matching TRBD2. CDR3 size: 15 residues. The V segment lost 2 bases and the J segment 5 bases; nucleotides outside the gene matches: 7. The germline CDR1 and CDR2 sequences are SGDLS and YYNGEE. The CDR3 DNA follows: TGTGCCAGCAGCGTCGGGACTAGCCGGAGGGAGACCCAGTACTTC. This encodes CASSVGTSRRETQYF.

In this sample, this clonotype turned up a few times. An end of the junction differs from the germline gene, which may be a read error. J is TRBJ2-1 and V is TRBV7-2; 13 bases align to TRBD2. The CDR3 has 15 amino acids. Germline V gives CDR1 SGHTA, CDR2 FQGNSA. The CDR3 sequence is CASRLTSGRWDEQFF. In DNA, the CDR3 is TGTGCCAGCCGCTTGACTAGCGGGAGGTGGGATGAGCAGTTCTTC.

CDR3 sequence reads: CAISGGGDEQFF. The CDR3 DNA is TGTGCCATCAGCGGGGGCGGCGATGAGCAGTTCTTC. This chain links TRBV10-3 with TRBJ2-1, with D tentatively TRBD1 or TRBD2 (6 bases each). V lost 6 bases and J 8 bases, leaving 11 bases between the germline ends. From germline, CDR1 is ENHRY and CDR2 SYGVKD. The CDR3 has 12 residues.

This clonotype has more than one count but fewer than ten. The chain carries TRBV3-1 and TRBJ2-3; 8 nucleotides match TRBD2. Germline V gene lookup returns CDR1 LGHDT and CDR2 YNNKEL (reference sequence). This CDR3 spans 17 amino acids. V lost 1 base to trimming and J lost 2 bases; unmatched junction nucleotides: 8. The CDR3 DNA sequence: TGTGCCAGCAGCCAAGTGTTTACTAGCGGACTCACAGATACGCAGTATTTT. Translated: CASSQVFTSGLTDTQYF.

This clonotype was recorded a few times. The CDR3 nucleotides read TGTGCCAGCAGCTTGGACCTACAGGGCAATAATTCACCCCTCCACTTT. Its protein product is CASSLDLQGNNSPLHF. V usage is TRBV5-5 and J usage is TRBJ1-6; possible D gene TRBD1, 6 bases. The CDR3 spans 16 residues. V lost 0 bases and J 5 bases, leaving 12 bases between the germline ends. CDR1 and CDR2 (germline): SGHKS, YYEKEE (reference sequence). The entire variable domain, with the rest obtained from reference TRBV5-5 and TRBJ1-6, is as follows: DAGVTQSPTHLIKTRGQQVTLRCSPISGHKSVSWYQQVLGQGPQFIFQYYEKEERGRGNFPDRFSARQFPNYSSELNVNALLLGDSALYLCASSLDLQGNNSPLHFGNGTRLTVT.

The chain employs TRBV7-2 and TRBJ1-2; TRBD1 aligns across 8 bases. The germline V gene has CDR1 SGHTA and CDR2 FQGNSA. This CDR3 region has 12 residues. V lost 4 bases to trimming and J lost 13 bases; unmatched junction nucleotides: 8. For the CDR3, the DNA is TGTGCCAGCAGCTCGGGACAGGCTCATTGCACCTTC. It is translated as CASSSGQAHCTF.

Remarks on this clonotype: One junction end disagrees with the germline gene, perhaps due to a read error. V is TRBV7-8 and J is TRBJ1-3; D gene unclear. Per the germline V gene, CDR1 is SGHVS and CDR2 is FQNEAQ. The CDR3 has 17 amino acids. This chain's CDR3 is CASSLSGVQVSGNAIYF. The CDR3, as DNA: TGTGCCAGCAGCTTAAGTGGTGTTCAGGTCTCTGGAAACGCCATATATTTT.

The gene calls are TRBV10-2 and TRBJ2-2; D may correspond to TRBD1 or TRBD2 (6 bases each). There are 15 residues in the CDR3. V was pared by 3 bases and J by 3 bases, with 11 bases between. Germline V gives CDR1 WSHSY, CDR2 SAAADI. CDR3 coding DNA: TGCGCCAGCAGTGAAACGGGGGCCTACACCGGGGAGCTGTTTTTT. This encodes CASSETGAYTGELFF.